The 32 T cell receptor beta chains below come from one sample, sequenced in a study of blood T cells in healthy people across ages. Sample-barcoded 5' priming and a J-beta primer mix drove a second PCR of roughly 6 to 12 cycles. TCRdb processed the 5' RACE reads anew with MiXCR; each CDR3 protein has one entry. This sample has about 1.5 million distinct CDR3 sequences, with roughly 43% found just once. Sequencing was performed on blood. The receptors were sampled from a woman aged 18-29 years in good health.

This clonotype was counted a few times. The chain links TRBV3-1 to TRBJ1-2, with 8 bases lining up with TRBD1. Germline CDR1 reads LGHDT; CDR2 reads YNNKEL (reference sequence). V shed 6 bases, J shed 7 bases, and the junction held 7 bases outside the gene matches. The CDR3 totals 13 residues. The DNA of the CDR3 is TGTGCCAGCAGTCTCGGACAGGGCCCTGGCTACACCTTC. This sequence encodes CASSLGQGPGYTF.

In this sample, this clonotype turned up a few times. The chain carries TRBV27 and TRBJ2-5; perhaps TRBD1 as D (5 bases). Germline V lookup: CDR1 MNHEY, CDR2 SMNVEV (reference sequence). The V and J ends lost 5 bases and 7 bases respectively, with 11 bases between them. The CDR3 totals 12 residues. For the CDR3, the DNA is TGTGCCAGCAGTAAGGGGATCGGGACCCAGTACTTC. Its translation: CASSKGIGTQYF.

The chain carries TRBV6-5 and TRBJ1-1; 7 bases are shared with TRBD1. CDR1 and CDR2 (germline): MNHEY, SVGAGI. The V gene end was trimmed by 0 bases and the J gene end by 2 bases; junction bases not matched to a gene: 9. CDR3 size: 17 residues. The CDR3: CASSYSAAGTVNTEAFF. In DNA, the CDR3 is TGTGCCAGCAGTTACTCCGCTGCCGGGACAGTCAACACTGAAGCTTTCTTT.

Turning to this clonotype: Since a much larger clone is just one base distant, this may be a read error. The rearrangement uses TRBV20-1 and TRBJ2-4; D may correspond to TRBD1 or TRBD2 (5 bases each). CDR1 is DFQATT and CDR2 is SNEGSKA in the germline V gene (reference sequence). The CDR3 runs 16 residues. The DNA for the CDR3 is TGCAGTGCTAGTAGGGGAGACATCCTAGCCAAAAACACTCAGTACTTC. This sequence encodes CSASRGDILAKNTQYF.

This clonotype appeared a few times. This rearrangement joins TRBV11-1 to TRBJ1-1; a possible D gene is TRBD1 (6 bases). Between the trimmed V and J ends, which lost 0 bases and 1 base, there was a span of 9 bases. The CDR3 covers 15 residues. Per the germline V gene, CDR1 is SGHAT and CDR2 is FQDESV (reference sequence). The CDR3 nucleotides are TGTGCCAGCAGCTTAGCAGCAGGGGCGAACACTGAAGCTTTCTTT. Translated: CASSLAAGANTEAFF.

This clonotype was counted only a few times. The chain recombines TRBV6-6 with TRBJ1-1; the D gene is possibly TRBD1 (5 bases). The CDR3 is 16 amino acids. Germline assignment: CDR1 MNHNY and CDR2 SVGAGI (reference sequence). Trimming removed 0 bases from V and 4 bases from J, with 15 bases in between. CDR3 in DNA: TGTGCCAGCAGTTACTCAGGCCAGGGAAAGAGCACTGAAGCTTTCTTT. This gives the protein CASSYSGQGKSTEAFF.

The gene calls are TRBV7-9 and TRBJ1-5; TRBD1 matches at 9 bases. From germline, CDR1 is SEHNR and CDR2 FQNEAQ (reference sequence). Trimming cost V 1 base and J 6 bases; bases outside gene matches: 10. The CDR3 runs to 17 residues. The CDR3 coding sequence is TGTGCCAGCAGCTTAGAGCCGGGACAGGGATTCGGTCAGCCCCAGCATTTT. Translated: CASSLEPGQGFGQPQHF. Full variable domain (missing parts from reference TRBV7-9 and TRBJ1-5): DTGVSQNPRHKITKRGQNVTFRCDPISEHNRLYWYRQTLGQGPEFLTYFQNEAQLEKSRLLSDRFSAERPKGSFSTLEIQRTEQGDSAMYLCASSLEPGQGFGQPQHFGDGTRLSIL.

The genes are TRBV3-1 and TRBJ2-1; 7 bases are shared with TRBD2. CDR3 size: 15 residues. Germline assignment: CDR1 LGHDT and CDR2 YNNKEL (reference sequence). The V and J ends lost 5 bases and 6 bases, in that order; junction bases with no gene match: 10. The CDR3 DNA reads TGTGCCAGCAGCACTCAGCGGGGACTAAGCAATGAGCAGTTCTTC. Protein product: CASSTQRGLSNEQFF.

The V gene is TRBV21-1, the J gene TRBJ2-3; TRBD2, the table's D call, lacks a check against the DNA. TRBV21-1 is flagged as a pseudogene. The CDR3 sequence is 16 residues long. The CDR3 bases are TGTGCCAGCAGCAAACCCACAGCGGGAGGGACAGATACGCAGTATTTT. Translated, it gives CASSKPTAGGTDTQYF.

The chain links TRBV29-1 to TRBJ2-7; possible D gene TRBD2, 6 bases. The J call may be faulty, since TRBJ2-5 better matches the DNA end. The CDR3 loop spans 11 amino acids. The germline gives CDR1 SQVTM, CDR2 ANQGSEA. CDR3 nucleotides: TGCAGCGTTGACAGCGGGGAGACCCAGTACTTC. As protein: CSVDSGETQYF.

The V call is TRBV6-2 or TRBV6-3, the J call TRBJ1-5; a weak D match, TRBD1 (5 bases). Germline V gene data show CDR1 as MNHEY and CDR2 as SVGEGT. The CDR3 covers 19 residues. V lost 2 bases to trimming and J lost 4 bases, with 24 bases between them. Here the CDR3 DNA reads TGTGCCAGCAGTTACCCCAAGATCACCACAGGTGCCCCTAATCAGCCCCAGCATTTT. This encodes CASSYPKITTGAPNQPQHF.

V gene TRBV6-2 or TRBV6-3 combines with J gene TRBJ2-7; 7 nucleotides line up with TRBD1. The J segment lost 3 bases and the V segment lost 4 bases, leaving 9 bases of the junction unmatched. CDR3 length: 15 amino acids. The germline CDR1 and CDR2 sequences are MNHEY and SVGEGT. The CDR3 DNA is TGTGCCAGCAGTTTTCGGACAGGTTATAACTACGAGCAGTACTTC. It specifies CASSFRTGYNYEQYF.

This clonotype was seen more than once but under ten times. V is TRBV7-2 and J is TRBJ2-3, with TRBD1 matching over 11 bases. Trimming at V came to 2 bases and at J to 3 bases, leaving 4 bases not matched to a gene. This CDR3 is 16 amino acids long. Per germline, CDR1 SGHTA and CDR2 FQGNSA. The CDR3 DNA reads TGTGCCAGCAGCTTACGAGGACAGGGGGCGACAGATACGCAGTATTTT. This codes for CASSLRGQGATDTQYF.

This clonotype appeared a few times. The CDR3 DNA reads TGCGCCAGCAGCCAAGGGTATCGGCCGAACTATGGCTACACCTTC. Amino acid sequence: CASSQGYRPNYGYTF. The V call is TRBV4-1, the J call TRBJ1-2; D not resolved. The V and J ends lost 1 base and 2 bases respectively, with 11 bases between them. The CDR3 consists of 15 residues. Germline assignment: CDR1 MGHRA and CDR2 YSYEKL.

This clonotype was detected a few times. This chain connects TRBV4-1 to TRBJ1-5; the D is unclear. V was shortened by 4 bases and J by 6 bases, with 19 bases between the two germline ends. This CDR3 contains 16 residues. Germline lookup yields CDR1 MGHRA and CDR2 YSYEKL. The CDR3 region is CASSRLGVIEGQPQHF. The CDR3 coding sequence is TGCGCCAGCAGCCGTCTCGGGGTAATCGAGGGTCAGCCCCAGCATTTT.

Note on this clonotype: An end of the junction does not agree with germline; a read error may underlie this. This chain joins TRBV5-1 and TRBJ2-1, with D possibly called TRBD1 or TRBD2 (5 bases each). The CDR3 is 14 residues long. The germline CDR1 and CDR2 sequences are SGHRS and YFSETQ. The CDR3 sequence: CASSLGPGTGGQFF. The CDR3 DNA reads as TGCGCCAGCAGCTTGGGACCCGGGACGGGTGGGCAGTTCTTT. Drawing the rest from reference TRBV5-1 and TRBJ2-1, the complete variable domain is KAGVTQTPRYLIKTRGQQVTLSCSPISGHRSVSWYQQTPGQGLQFLFEYFSETQRNKGNFPGRFSGRQFSNSRSEMNVSTLELGDSALYLCASSLGPGTGGQFFGPGTRLTVL.

The V gene is TRBV6-2 or TRBV6-3, the J gene TRBJ2-5; 10 nucleotides align to TRBD2. Unmatched junction bases numbered 8, after V lost 0 bases and J lost 1 base. The CDR3 runs to 18 residues. Germline lookup yields CDR1 MNHEY and CDR2 SVGEGT. Here the CDR3 reads CASSYSSRLAGAQETQYF. The CDR3 DNA is TGTGCCAGCAGTTACTCATCGCGGCTAGCGGGAGCCCAAGAGACCCAGTACTTC.

This clonotype has only a few counts. This CDR3 reads CASSQAVGSSYVATNEKLFF. The DNA for the CDR3 is TGTGCCAGCAGCCAAGCCGTCGGCAGCTCCTACGTTGCAACTAATGAAAAACTGTTTTTT. The rearrangement joins TRBV3-1 to TRBJ1-4; D gene ambiguous. V lost 1 base and J lost 0, with 21 bases in between. Germline lookup yields CDR1 LGHDT and CDR2 YNNKEL (reference sequence). This CDR3 spans 20 amino acids.

The chain recombines TRBV12-3 or TRBV12-4 with TRBJ1-3, with D unclear. The CDR3 has 15 amino acids. Trimming took 4 bases from V and 0 from J, leaving 10 bases between them. The CDR3 coding sequence is TGTGCCAGCAGTTCCCGCGGGAGCTCTGGAAACACCATATATTTT. Encoded protein: CASSSRGSSGNTIYF.

The V gene is TRBV28, the J gene TRBJ2-1; weak D call: TRBD2 (6 bases). The germline CDR1 and CDR2 sequences are MDHEN and SYDVKM. This CDR3 is 13 amino acids long. Trimming stripped 7 bases from V and 10 bases from J, with 17 bases between. CDR3 in DNA: TGTGCCAGCACTCCTATCGGGACTTACGAGCAGTTCTTC. This encodes CASTPIGTYEQFF. Full variable domain (remainder filled in from reference TRBV28 and TRBJ2-1): DVKVTQSSRYLVKRTGEKVFLECVQDMDHENMFWYRQDPGLGLRLIYFSYDVKMKEKGDIPEGYSVSREKKERFSLILESASTNQTSMYLCASTPIGTYEQFFGPGTRLTVL.

This clonotype was observed a handful of times. The gene calls are TRBV29-1 and TRBJ1-3; the match to TRBD1 covers 8 bases. The CDR3 is 14 residues long. Germline assignment: CDR1 SQVTM and CDR2 ANQGSEA. Trimming took 7 bases from V and 1 from J; bases not matched to a gene: 6. CDR3 in amino acids: CSGDTGGSGNTIYF. The CDR3 DNA reads TGCAGCGGAGATACAGGGGGTTCTGGAAACACCATATATTTT.

V is TRBV6-2 or TRBV6-3 and J is TRBJ2-7; 7 bases fit TRBD1. V shed 6 bases, J shed 1 base, and the junction held 9 bases outside the gene matches. The CDR3 length is 15 residues. Germline-derived CDR1 and CDR2 are MNHEY and SVGEGT. The chain's CDR3 is CASRMKGAGSYEQYF. CDR3 nucleotide sequence: TGTGCCAGCAGAATGAAGGGGGCAGGGTCCTACGAGCAGTACTTC.

This clonotype was picked up a small number of times. The chain is built from TRBV30 and TRBJ2-5, with 13 nucleotides matching TRBD2. CDR1 and CDR2 (germline): GTSNPN, SVGIG (reference sequence). This CDR3 is 14 amino acids long. The trim removed 1 base at V and 5 bases at J, leaving 1 base unmatched. CDR3 sequence reads: CAWSGTSGGETQYF. Written as DNA, the CDR3 is TGTGCCTGGAGTGGGACTAGCGGGGGTGAGACCCAGTACTTC.

The chain uses TRBV19 and TRBJ1-2; TRBD1 matches 12 bases. V gave up 9 bases and J gave up 4 bases; unmatched junction bases: 15. The CDR3 length is 17 residues. Germline V gives CDR1 LNHDA, CDR2 SQIVND (reference sequence). The CDR3, as DNA: TGTGCCAGCCGTAACTCCGGGACAGGGGGCGAAGGCTATGGCTACACCTTC. It translates to CASRNSGTGGEGYGYTF.

V usage is TRBV7-6 and J usage is TRBJ2-3, with D tentatively TRBD2 (6 bases). The CDR3 spans 14 residues. Per germline, CDR1 SGHVS and CDR2 FNYEAQ. V was trimmed by 7 bases and J by 0 bases, leaving 11 bases between them. The CDR3 nucleotides read TGTGCCAGCACGGAGGGGCATAGCACAGATACGCAGTATTTT. Translating it yields CASTEGHSTDTQYF.

V and J are TRBV9 and TRBJ2-1; TRBD2 is a possible D gene (6 bases). Trimming took 0 bases from V and 8 from J, leaving 15 bases between them. The CDR3 is 15 residues long. Per germline, CDR1 SGDLS and CDR2 YYNGEE. CDR3 DNA sequence: TGTGCCAGCAGCGTAGATAACCCCGGCGGGGATGAGCAGTTCTTC. Protein: CASSVDNPGGDEQFF.

V is TRBV29-1 and J is TRBJ2-5; tentatively, D is TRBD1 (7 bases). V was trimmed by 2 bases and J by 5 bases, leaving 15 bases between them. Germline V CDR1 and CDR2: SQVTM, ANQGSEA. This CDR3 has 14 residues. For the CDR3, the DNA is TGCAGCGTTGAACCGACAGGGAGGCGGGAGACCCAGTACTTC. Translating it yields CSVEPTGRRETQYF.

The count of this clonotype is one. The rearrangement joins TRBV3-1 to TRBJ1-2; D may be TRBD1 (5 bases). The germline gives CDR1 LGHDT, CDR2 YNNKEL (reference sequence). The CDR3 loop spans 15 amino acids. V lost 0 bases and J 8 bases, leaving 16 bases between the germline ends. The CDR3 coding sequence is TGTGCCAGCAGCCAAGATCAGTACCAGGGATACGGCTACACCTTC. This gives the protein CASSQDQYQGYGYTF.

J is TRBJ2-4 and V is TRBV28; D gene uncertain. This CDR3 has 15 residues. V gave up 6 bases and J gave up 0 bases, with 12 bases separating them. Germline V CDR1 and CDR2: MDHEN, SYDVKM. The CDR3 bases are TGTGCCAGCAGCCCAGCATTATTAGCCAAAAACATTCAGTACTTC. Protein: CASSPALLAKNIQYF.

This clonotype has a handful of counts. J is TRBJ2-6 and V is TRBV7-9, with D uncertain. Germline V gene data show CDR1 as SEHNR and CDR2 as FQNEAQ (reference sequence). This CDR3 is 20 amino acids long. V was trimmed by 5 bases and J by 0 bases, leaving 23 bases between them. CDR3 coding DNA: TGTGCCAGCAGCACGTCTTTCTTGAGGACCGCCGACTCTGGGGCCAACGTCCTGACTTTC. Its protein is CASSTSFLRTADSGANVLTF.

At least ten counts were recorded for this clonotype. The chain links TRBV9 to TRBJ1-5; D gene uncertain. The V gene's germline CDR1 is SGDLS and CDR2 YYNGEE. V was clipped by 5 bases and J by 6 bases, with 12 bases between them. CDR3 size: 13 residues. CDR3 sequence: CASRGPGGQPQHF. The CDR3 DNA reads as TGTGCCAGCAGGGGCCCGGGCGGTCAGCCCCAGCATTTT.

V and J are TRBV27 and TRBJ1-5; 7 nucleotides agree with TRBD1. Germline V gene sequence: CDR1 MNHEY, CDR2 SMNVEV (reference sequence). CDR3 size: 13 residues. J lost 12 bases, V lost 1 base, and 6 bases had no gene match. CDR3 sequence: CASSLYRGWVQHF. The CDR3 region has the DNA TGTGCCAGCAGTTTATACAGGGGTTGGGTCCAGCATTTT.